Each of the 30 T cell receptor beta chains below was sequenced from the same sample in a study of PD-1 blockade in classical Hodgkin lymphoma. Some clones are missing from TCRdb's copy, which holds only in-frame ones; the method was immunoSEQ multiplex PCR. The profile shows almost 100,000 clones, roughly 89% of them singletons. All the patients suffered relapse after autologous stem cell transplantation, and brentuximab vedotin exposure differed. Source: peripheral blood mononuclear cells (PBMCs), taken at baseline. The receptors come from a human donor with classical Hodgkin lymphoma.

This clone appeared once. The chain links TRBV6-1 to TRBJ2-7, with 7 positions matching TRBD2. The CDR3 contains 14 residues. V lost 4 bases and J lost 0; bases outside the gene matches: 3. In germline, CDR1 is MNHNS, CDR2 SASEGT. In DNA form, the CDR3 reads TGTGCCAGCAGTGGAGCGGGGAGCTCCTACGAGCAGTACTTC. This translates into CASSGAGSSYEQYF.

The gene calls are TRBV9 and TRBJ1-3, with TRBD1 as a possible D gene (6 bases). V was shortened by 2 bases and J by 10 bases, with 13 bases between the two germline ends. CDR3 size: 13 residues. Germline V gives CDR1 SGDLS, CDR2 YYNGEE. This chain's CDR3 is CASSVEQGFTIYF. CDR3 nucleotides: TGTGCCAGCAGCGTGGAACAGGGATTTACCATATATTTT.

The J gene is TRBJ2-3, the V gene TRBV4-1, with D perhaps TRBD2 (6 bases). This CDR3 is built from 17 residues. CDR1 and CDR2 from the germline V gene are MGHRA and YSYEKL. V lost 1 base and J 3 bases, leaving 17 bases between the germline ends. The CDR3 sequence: CASSQGPAGSATDTQYF. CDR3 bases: TGCGCCAGCAGCCAAGGGCCAGCCGGGAGCGCTACAGATACGCAGTATTTT.

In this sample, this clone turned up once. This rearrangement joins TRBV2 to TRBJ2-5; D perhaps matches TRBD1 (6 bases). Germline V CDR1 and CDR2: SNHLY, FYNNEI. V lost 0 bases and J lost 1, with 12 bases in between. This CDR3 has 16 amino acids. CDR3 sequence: CASSEALQGIQETQYF. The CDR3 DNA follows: TGTGCCAGCAGTGAAGCGCTTCAGGGGATCCAAGAGACCCAGTACTTC.

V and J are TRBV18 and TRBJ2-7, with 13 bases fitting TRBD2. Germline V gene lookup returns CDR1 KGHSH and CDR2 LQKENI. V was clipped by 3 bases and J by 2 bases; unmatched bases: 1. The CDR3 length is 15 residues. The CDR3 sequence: CASSPGLAGAYEQYF. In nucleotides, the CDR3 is TGTGCCAGCTCACCCGGACTAGCGGGAGCCTACGAGCAGTACTTC.

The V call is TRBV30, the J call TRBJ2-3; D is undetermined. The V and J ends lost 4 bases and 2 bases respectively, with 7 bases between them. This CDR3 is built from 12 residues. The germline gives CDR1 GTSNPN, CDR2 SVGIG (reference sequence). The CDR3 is CAWTGFTDTQYF. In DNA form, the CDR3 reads TGTGCCTGGACAGGTTTCACAGATACGCAGTATTTT.

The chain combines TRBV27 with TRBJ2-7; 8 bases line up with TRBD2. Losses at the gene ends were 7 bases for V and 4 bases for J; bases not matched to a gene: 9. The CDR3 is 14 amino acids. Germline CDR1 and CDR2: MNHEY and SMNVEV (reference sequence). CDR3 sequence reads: CASKPGLGRYEQYF. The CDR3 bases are TGTGCCAGCAAACCGGGACTAGGACGATACGAGCAGTACTTC.

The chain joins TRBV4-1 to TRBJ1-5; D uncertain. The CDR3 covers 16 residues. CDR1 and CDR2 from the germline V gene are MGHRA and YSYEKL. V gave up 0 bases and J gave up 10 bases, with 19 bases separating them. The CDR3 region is CASSQDLTAPFSPQHF. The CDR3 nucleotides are TGCGCCAGCAGCCAAGATTTGACCGCGCCTTTCAGCCCCCAGCATTTT.

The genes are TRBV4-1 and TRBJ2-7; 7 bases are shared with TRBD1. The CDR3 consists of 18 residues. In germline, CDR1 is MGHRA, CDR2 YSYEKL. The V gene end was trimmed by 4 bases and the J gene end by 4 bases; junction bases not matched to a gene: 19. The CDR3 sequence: CASSPTGTVGLSVYEQYF. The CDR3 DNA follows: TGCGCCAGCAGCCCCACCGGGACAGTTGGGCTTTCAGTATACGAGCAGTACTTC.

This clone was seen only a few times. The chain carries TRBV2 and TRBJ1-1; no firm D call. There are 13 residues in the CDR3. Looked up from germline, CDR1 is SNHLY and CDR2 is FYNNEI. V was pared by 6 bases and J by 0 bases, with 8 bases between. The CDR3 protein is CASRYGLNTEAFF. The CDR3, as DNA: TGTGCCAGCAGGTATGGGTTGAACACTGAAGCTTTCTTT.

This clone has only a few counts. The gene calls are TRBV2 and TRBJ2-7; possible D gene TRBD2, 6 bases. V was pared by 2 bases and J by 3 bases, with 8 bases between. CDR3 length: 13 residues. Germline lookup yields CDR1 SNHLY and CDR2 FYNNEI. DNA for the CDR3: TGTGCCAGCAGTGAAACTAGCTACTACGAGCAGTACTTC. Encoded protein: CASSETSYYEQYF.

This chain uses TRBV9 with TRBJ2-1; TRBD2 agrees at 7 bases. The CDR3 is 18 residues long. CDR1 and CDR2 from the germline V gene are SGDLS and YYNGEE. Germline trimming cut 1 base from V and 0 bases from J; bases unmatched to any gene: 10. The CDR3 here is CASSVPRTGGGSYNEQFF. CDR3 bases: TGTGCCAGCAGCGTACCTAGAACGGGAGGAGGCTCCTACAATGAGCAGTTCTTC. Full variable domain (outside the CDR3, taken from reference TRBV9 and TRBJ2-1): DSGVTQTPKHLITATGQRVTLRCSPRSGDLSVYWYQQSLDQGLQFLIQYYNGEERAKGNILERFSAQQFPDLHSELNLSSLELGDSALYFCASSVPRTGGGSYNEQFFGPGTRLTVL.

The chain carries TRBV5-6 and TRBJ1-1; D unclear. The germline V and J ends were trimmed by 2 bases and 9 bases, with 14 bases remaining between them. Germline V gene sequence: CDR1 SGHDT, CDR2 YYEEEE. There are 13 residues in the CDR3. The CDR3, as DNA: TGTGCCAGCAGCTTTCTAAGGTCCACGCAAGCTTTCTTT. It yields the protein CASSFLRSTQAFF.

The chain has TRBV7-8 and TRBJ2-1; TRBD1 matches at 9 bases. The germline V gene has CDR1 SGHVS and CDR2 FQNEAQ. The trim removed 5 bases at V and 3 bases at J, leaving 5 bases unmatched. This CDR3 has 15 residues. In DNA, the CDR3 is TGTGCCAGCAGCCTCGACAGGGGGAGCTACAATGAGCAGTTCTTC. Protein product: CASSLDRGSYNEQFF.

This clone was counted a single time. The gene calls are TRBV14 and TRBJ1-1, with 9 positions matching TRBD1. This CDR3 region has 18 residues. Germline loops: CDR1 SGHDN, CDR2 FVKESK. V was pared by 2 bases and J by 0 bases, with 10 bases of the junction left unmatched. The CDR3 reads CASSQRTGALLLNTEAFF. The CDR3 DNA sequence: TGTGCCAGCAGCCAAAGGACAGGGGCCCTACTGTTGAACACTGAAGCTTTCTTT.

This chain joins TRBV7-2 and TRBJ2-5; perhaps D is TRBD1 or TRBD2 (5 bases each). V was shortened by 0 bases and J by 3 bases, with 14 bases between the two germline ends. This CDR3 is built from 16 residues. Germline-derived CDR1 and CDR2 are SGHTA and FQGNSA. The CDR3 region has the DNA TGTGCCAGCAGCTTAGCGCCGGGGCTAGTCGAAGAGACCCAGTACTTC. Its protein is CASSLAPGLVEETQYF. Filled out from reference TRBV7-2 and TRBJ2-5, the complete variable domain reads GAGVSQSPSNKVTEKGKDVELRCDPISGHTALYWYRQSLGQGLEFLIYFQGNSAPDKSGLPSDRFSAERTGGSVSTLTIQRTQQEDSAVYLCASSLAPGLVEETQYFGPGTRLLVL.

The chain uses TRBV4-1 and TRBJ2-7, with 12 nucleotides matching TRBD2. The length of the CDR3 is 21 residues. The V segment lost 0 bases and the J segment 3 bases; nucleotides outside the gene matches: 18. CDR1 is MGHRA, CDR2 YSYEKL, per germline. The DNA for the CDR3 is TGCGCCAGCAGCCAAGAACGACCCGAACGGCTAGCGGGAGGGCCTTACTACGAGCAGTACTTC. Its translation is CASSQERPERLAGGPYYEQYF.

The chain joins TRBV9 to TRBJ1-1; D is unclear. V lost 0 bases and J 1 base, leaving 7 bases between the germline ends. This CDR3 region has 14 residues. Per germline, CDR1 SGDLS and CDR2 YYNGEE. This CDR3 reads CASSVEAENTEAFF. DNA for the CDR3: TGTGCCAGCAGCGTAGAGGCAGAGAACACTGAAGCTTTCTTT.

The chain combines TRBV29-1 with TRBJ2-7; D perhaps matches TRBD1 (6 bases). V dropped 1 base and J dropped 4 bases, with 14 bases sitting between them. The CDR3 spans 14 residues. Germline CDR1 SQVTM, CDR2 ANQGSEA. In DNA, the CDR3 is TGCAGCGTTGAAGTACAGGGTATCTTTTACGAGCAGTACTTC. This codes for CSVEVQGIFYEQYF.

DNA of the CDR3: TGCGCCAGCAGCTTGGCACAGGGAAGGACCGGGGAGCTGTTTTTT. Amino acids: CASSLAQGRTGELFF. V is TRBV5-1 and J is TRBJ2-2; TRBD1 is a possible D gene (6 bases). Germline V gives CDR1 SGHRS, CDR2 YFSETQ. The CDR3 is 15 residues long. V was clipped by 0 bases and J by 5 bases, with 11 bases between them.

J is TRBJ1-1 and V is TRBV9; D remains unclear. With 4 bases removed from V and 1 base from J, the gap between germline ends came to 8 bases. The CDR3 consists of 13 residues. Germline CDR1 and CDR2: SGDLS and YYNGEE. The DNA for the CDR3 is TGTGCCAGCAGCCTGGGCAGGAACACTGAAGCTTTCTTT. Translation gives CASSLGRNTEAFF.

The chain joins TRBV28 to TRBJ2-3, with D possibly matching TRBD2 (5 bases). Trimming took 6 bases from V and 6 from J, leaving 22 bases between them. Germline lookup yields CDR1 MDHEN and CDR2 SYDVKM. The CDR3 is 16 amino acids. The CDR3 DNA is TGTGCCAGCAGGACCGCTCTAGGAGGAGTGGGGGATACGCAGTATTTT. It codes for CASRTALGGVGDTQYF.

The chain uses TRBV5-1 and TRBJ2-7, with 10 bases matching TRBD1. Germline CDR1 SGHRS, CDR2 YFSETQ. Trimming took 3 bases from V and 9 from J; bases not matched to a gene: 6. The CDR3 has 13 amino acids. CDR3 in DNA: TGCGCCAGCAGCTGGGGACAGGGGTCTTTGCAGTACTTC. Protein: CASSWGQGSLQYF.

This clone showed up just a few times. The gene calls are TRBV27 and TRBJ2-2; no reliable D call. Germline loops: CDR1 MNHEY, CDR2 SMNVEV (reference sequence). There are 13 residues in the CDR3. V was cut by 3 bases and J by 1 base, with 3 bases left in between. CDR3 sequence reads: CASSFGNTGELFF. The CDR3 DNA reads TGTGCCAGCAGTTTCGGGAACACCGGGGAGCTGTTTTTT.

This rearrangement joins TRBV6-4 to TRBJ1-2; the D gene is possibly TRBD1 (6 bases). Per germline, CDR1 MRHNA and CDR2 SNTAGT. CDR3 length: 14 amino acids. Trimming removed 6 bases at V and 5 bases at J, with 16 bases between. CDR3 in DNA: TGTGCCAGCAGACCCTCAGGGGAGAGGTATGGCTACACCTTC. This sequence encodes CASRPSGERYGYTF.

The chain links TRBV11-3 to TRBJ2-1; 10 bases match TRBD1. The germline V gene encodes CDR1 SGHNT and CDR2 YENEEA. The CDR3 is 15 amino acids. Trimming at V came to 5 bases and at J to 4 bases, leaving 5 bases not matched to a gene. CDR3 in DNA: TGTGCCAGCAGCGAGAGACAGGGGGCTTACAATGAGCAGTTCTTC. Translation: CASSERQGAYNEQFF.

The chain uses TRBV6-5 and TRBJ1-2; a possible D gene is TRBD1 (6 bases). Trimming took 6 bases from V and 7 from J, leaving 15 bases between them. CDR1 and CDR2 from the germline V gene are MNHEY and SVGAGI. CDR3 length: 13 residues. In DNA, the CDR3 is TGTGCCAGCAGGGACAGCGAGTTACGTGGCTACACCTTC. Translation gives CASRDSELRGYTF.

In DNA form, the CDR3 reads TGTGCCAGCATGTGGGACGGAGGAAGCAATCAGCCCCAGCATTTT. It is translated as CASMWDGGSNQPQHF. The chain couples TRBV2 to TRBJ1-5, with a tentative D call TRBD1 (5 bases). The CDR3 runs to 15 residues. Germline assignment: CDR1 SNHLY and CDR2 FYNNEI. Deletions cut 7 bases from V and 1 base from J, with 14 bases between.

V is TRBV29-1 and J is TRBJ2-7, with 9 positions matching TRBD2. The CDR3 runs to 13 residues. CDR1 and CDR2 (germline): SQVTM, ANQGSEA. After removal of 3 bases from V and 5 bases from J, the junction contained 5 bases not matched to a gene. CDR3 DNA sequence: TGCAGCGTTGATTGGGGGACTAGCAACGAGCAGTACTTC. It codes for CSVDWGTSNEQYF.

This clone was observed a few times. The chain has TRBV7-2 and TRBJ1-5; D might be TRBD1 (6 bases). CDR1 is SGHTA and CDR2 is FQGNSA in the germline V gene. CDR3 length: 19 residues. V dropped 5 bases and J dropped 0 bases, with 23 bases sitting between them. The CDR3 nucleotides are TGTGCCAGCAGCCCCGTCGGGGGGCAGGGCGGCCCTAGCAATCAGCCCCAGCATTTT. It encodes CASSPVGGQGGPSNQPQHF.